Given below is one T cell receptor (beta chain) in context. The antigen is undetermined. In the sorted-subset replicate PCRs, 200 ng DNA, tens of thousands of T cell genomes, was used. Profiled with immunoSEQ multiplex PCR; TCRdb holds only in-frame clones, not every one. The sample carries about 2.3 million clones, 85% to 95% recorded once. Every donor, a Caucasian adult, lived in Nashville, Tennessee. This record comes from a study of shared clonotypes between healthy human individuals. Study background: Aged 18 to 49, the donors were a couple of women and three men. Findings and limits, study-wide: Relative to memory subsets, naive subsets generally showed larger estimated richness.

The germline CDR1 and CDR2 sequences are SNHLY and FYNNEI. Trimming took 6 bases from V and 4 from J; bases not matched to a gene: 9. This CDR3 is built from 14 residues. This receptor was taken from a man younger than 35 in good health. Some clones in this sample may be carry-over from other donors' samples. The sequenced material came from naive CD4+ T cells from PBMCs. Specified subset: CD45RA+ positively selected. The chain joins TRBV2 to TRBJ2-7; 7 nucleotides agree with TRBD1. The CDR3 bases are TGTGCCAGCAGGTACGGGACAGCCGAATACGAGCAGTACTTC. This encodes CASRYGTAEYEQYF.